The sequence of this T cell receptor beta chain was determined in a study of CD8 T cells in Susac syndrome. V gave up 1 base and J gave up 8 bases, with 5 bases separating them. Germline CDR1 is MNHEY and CDR2 is SVGAGI. This CDR3 spans 11 amino acids. Negative isolation yielded CD8+ and CD4+ T cells; FACS enriched TEMRA cells. The RNA input was roughly 0.45 to 1 ug, and it was reverse transcribed with random hexamers. The TCR beta CDR3 was amplified by immunoSEQ multiplex PCR across 54 Vbeta, 13 Jbeta. TCRdb re-called the immunoSEQ multiplex PCR reads through MiXCR, storing one row per CDR3 protein. The sample comprises 150,000 to 200,000 distinct CDR3 sequences, approximately 93% of which are singletons, and about 0.1% rests with the top ten.

The gene calls are TRBV6-5 and TRBJ1-2; perhaps TRBD1 as D (5 bases). This TCR derives from a human donor with multiple sclerosis. The sample was CD4+ T cells from PBMCs. CDR3 in DNA: TGTGCCAGCAGTTACTGGGGGGGCTACACCTTC. Translation: CASSYWGGYTF.